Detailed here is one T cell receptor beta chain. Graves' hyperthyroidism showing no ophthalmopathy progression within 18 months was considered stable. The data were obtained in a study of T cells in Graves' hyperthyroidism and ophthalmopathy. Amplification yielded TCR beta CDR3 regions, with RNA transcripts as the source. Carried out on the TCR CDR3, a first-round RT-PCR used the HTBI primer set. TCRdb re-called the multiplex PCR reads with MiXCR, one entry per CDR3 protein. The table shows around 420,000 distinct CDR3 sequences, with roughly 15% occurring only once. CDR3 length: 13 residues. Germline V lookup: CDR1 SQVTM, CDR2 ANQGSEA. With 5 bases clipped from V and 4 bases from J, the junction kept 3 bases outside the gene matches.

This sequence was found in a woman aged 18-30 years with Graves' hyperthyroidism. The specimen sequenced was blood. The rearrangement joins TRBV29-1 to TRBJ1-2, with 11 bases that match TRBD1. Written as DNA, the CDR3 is TGCAGCGTTTCCGGGACAGGGGGCTATGGCTACACCTTC. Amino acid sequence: CSVSGTGGYGYTF. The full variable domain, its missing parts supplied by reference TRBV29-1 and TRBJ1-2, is SAVISQKPSRDICQRGTSLTIQCQVDSQVTMMFWYRQQPGQSLTLIATANQGSEATYESGFVIDKFPISRPNLTFSTLTVSNMSPEDSSIYLCSVSGTGGYGYTFGSGTRLTVV.